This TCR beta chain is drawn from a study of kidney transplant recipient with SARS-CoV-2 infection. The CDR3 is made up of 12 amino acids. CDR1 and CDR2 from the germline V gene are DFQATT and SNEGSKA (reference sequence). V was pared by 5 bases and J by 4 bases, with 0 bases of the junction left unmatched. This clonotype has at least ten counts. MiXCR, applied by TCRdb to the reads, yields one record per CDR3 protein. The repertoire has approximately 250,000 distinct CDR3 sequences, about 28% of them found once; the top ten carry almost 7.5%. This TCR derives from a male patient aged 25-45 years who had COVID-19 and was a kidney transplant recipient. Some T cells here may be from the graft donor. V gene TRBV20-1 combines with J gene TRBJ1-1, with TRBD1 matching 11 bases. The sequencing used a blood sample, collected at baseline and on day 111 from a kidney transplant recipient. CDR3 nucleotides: TGCAGTGCTGGACAGGGGGCCACTGAAGCTTTCTTT. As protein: CSAGQGATEAFF.